The 25 T cell receptor delta chains below come from one sample, sequenced in a study of gamma-delta T cells after stem cell transplantation. TCRdb reapplied CATT to the RT-PCR reads. The profile shows thousands of delta-chain clones, more than 12% of them singletons. The sample comprised gamma-delta T cells. The source of these receptors is a human donor. It is not recorded whose cells these are; they may come from a transplant donor.

This clone was found a few times. This chain joins TRDV1 and TRDJ1; the D gene is possibly TRDD3 (5 bases). CDR1 TSWWSYY and CDR2 QGS come from the germline V gene. This CDR3 is 21 amino acids long. V was trimmed by 5 bases and J by 0 bases, leaving 31 bases between them. Here the CDR3 reads CALGTQYVDNIWEIHTDKLIF. CDR3 bases: TGTGCTCTTGGGACCCAATACGTTGACAACATCTGGGAGATACACACCGATAAACTCATCTTT.

This clone was counted only a few times. Relative to the germline gene, one junction end is altered; a read error may explain this. Different DNA sequences within this sample yield the same CDR3. The chain recombines TRDV1 with TRDJ1, with D maybe TRDD3 (5 bases). In germline, CDR1 is TSWWSYY, CDR2 QGS. The CDR3 has 19 residues. CDR3 sequence reads: CALGEPASGSLAYTDKLIF. CDR3 nucleotides: TGCGCTCTTGGGGAACCTGCGAGCGGGTCCCTAGCTTACACCGATAAACTCATCTTT.

This clone ranks as medium-sized (0.01 to 0.1%). This rearrangement joins TRDV1 to TRDJ1, with 7 nucleotides matching TRDD3. Unmatched junction bases numbered 15, after V lost 2 bases and J lost 0 bases. Germline V gene lookup returns CDR1 TSWWSYY and CDR2 QGS. This CDR3 contains 19 residues. The CDR3 nucleotides read TGTGCTCTTGGGGAAGGTATAGGGTCTGGGGGCCTTAACACCGATAAACTCATCTTT. The encoded protein is CALGEGIGSGGLNTDKLIF.

This clone is medium-sized (0.01 to 0.1%) by share. The genes are TRDV1 and TRDJ1; 7 bases fit TRDD3. After removal of 3 bases from V and 1 base from J, the junction contained 17 bases not matched to a gene. The CDR3 is made up of 19 amino acids. CDR1 is TSWWSYY, CDR2 QGS, per germline. The CDR3 DNA follows: TGTGCTCTTGGGGATCCACCACCCGGCTGGGGGTTACTCACCGATAAACTCATCTTT. Translated, it gives CALGDPPPGWGLLTDKLIF.

Concerning this clone itself: A much larger clone sits a single nucleotide away, making a read error possible. Other DNA sequences within the sample encode an identical CDR3. V usage is TRDV2 and J usage is TRDJ1; 9 positions agree with TRDD3. The CDR3 totals 14 residues. Germline V lookup: CDR1 GEAIGNYY, CDR2 EKD. The DNA for the CDR3 is TGTGCCTGTGACACCTGGGGGGATACCGATAAACTCATCTTC. This codes for CACDTWGDTDKLIF.

This clone is medium-sized. The same CDR3 can be traced to other DNA sequences in this sample. The genes are TRDV2 and TRDJ3, with 7 bases matching TRDD3. Losses at the gene ends were 5 bases for V and 0 bases for J; bases not matched to a gene: 9. The CDR3 contains 18 residues. The V gene's germline CDR1 is GEAIGNYY and CDR2 EKD. DNA of the CDR3: TGTGCCTGTGTTCGCGGGGGGATGAGCTCCTGGGACACCCGACAGATGTTTTTC. Residues: CACVRGGMSSWDTRQMFF.

This clone was found a few times. The identical CDR3 is also encoded by other nucleotide sequences in the sample. V gene TRDV1 combines with J gene TRDJ3, with D tentatively TRDD2 (5 bases). V lost 2 bases, J lost 1 base, and 15 bases lay in between. Germline CDR1 reads TSWWSYY; CDR2 reads QGS. This CDR3 is built from 19 residues. The CDR3 reads CALGEKLLVQSWDTRQMFF. The DNA for the CDR3 is TGTGCTCTTGGGGAAAAACTCCTAGTTCAGTCCTGGGACACCCGACAGATGTTTTTC.

Of note for this clone: A read error likely explains this, since a far larger clone differs by one base. The chain employs TRDV2 and TRDJ3; D ambiguous. The CDR3 covers 18 residues. Germline loops: CDR1 GEAIGNYY, CDR2 EKD. The CDR3 reads CARDEASAPSWDTRQMFF. In nucleotides, the CDR3 is TGTGCCCGTGACGAAGCCTCTGCGCCCTCCTGGGACACCCGACAGATGTTTTTC.

Comments on this clone: The junction departs from the called germline gene at one end, perhaps through a read error. The rearrangement links TRDV1 to TRDJ1; no clear D. The CDR3 loop spans 14 amino acids. Looked up from germline, CDR1 is TSWWSYY and CDR2 is QGS. CDR3 sequence: CALGEPLGVDKPIF. CDR3 DNA sequence: TGTGCTCTTGGGGAACCCCTCGGCGTCGATAAACCCATCTTT.

This clone was observed a few times. The V gene is TRDV1, the J gene TRDJ1; 13 bases agree with TRDD3. The V segment lost 2 bases and the J segment 4 bases; nucleotides outside the gene matches: 22. The length of the CDR3 is 22 residues. Germline-derived CDR1 and CDR2 are TSWWSYY and QGS. The CDR3 nucleotides are TGTGCTCTTGGGGAATGCCTTCCTCAAGAAACGTACTGGGGGATACGCGTCGATAAACTCATCTTT. Its translation: CALGECLPQETYWGIRVDKLIF.

This clone is medium-sized (0.01 to 0.1%) within its sample. The genes are TRDV3 and TRDJ2; D remains ambiguous. This CDR3 spans 16 amino acids. Germline V gene sequence: CDR1 TVYSNPD, CDR2 GDNSRS (reference sequence). Trimming removed 0 bases at V and 0 bases at J, with 14 bases between. CDR3 residues: CAFSFLPNSLTAQLFF. In DNA form, the CDR3 reads TGTGCCTTTAGTTTTCTCCCCAACTCTTTGACAGCACAACTCTTCTTT.

This clone is labeled medium-sized. The V gene is TRDV2, the J gene TRDJ1; D uncertain. CDR1 is GEAIGNYY, CDR2 EKD, per germline. Between the trimmed V and J ends, which lost 0 bases and 5 bases, there was a span of 3 bases. CDR3 length: 11 residues. The CDR3 reads CACDTGDKLIF. The CDR3 DNA is TGTGCCTGTGACACCGGAGATAAACTCATCTTT.

In the case of this clone: This DNA's translation and the protein TCRdb lists, from a much larger clone, do not match at residue 6, likely due to a read error; the protein shown is translated from the DNA. This chain joins TRDV2 and TRDJ2; TRDD3 is a possible D gene (6 bases). V lost 0 bases and J 11 bases, leaving 15 bases between the germline ends. The CDR3 is 14 amino acids. Germline loops: CDR1 GEAIGNYY, CDR2 EKD. The CDR3 coding sequence is TGTGCCTGTGACACCATGCGGATACAAGGCCAACTCTTCTTT. This codes for CACDTMRIQGQLFF.

As for this clone: Possible read error: a much larger clone is one base away. The chain uses TRDV1 and TRDJ2; D uncertain. CDR1 TSWWSYY and CDR2 QGS come from the germline V gene. There are 17 residues in the CDR3. The CDR3 DNA reads as TGTGCTCTTGGGGAACTAGTATTCCCCCCGGGGCCAGCACGACTCTTCTTT. Translated, it gives CALGELVFPPGPARLFF.

Note on this clone: This sequence is one base from a far larger clone and is likely a read error. The rearrangement uses TRDV2 and TRDJ3; D is possibly TRDD3 (6 bases). In germline, CDR1 is GEAIGNYY, CDR2 EKD. This CDR3 contains 17 residues. Trimming took 2 bases from V and 0 from J, leaving 10 bases between them. In DNA, the CDR3 is TGTGCCTGTGACATACCGGGGGACTCCTGGGACACCCGACAGATGTTTTTC. Translating gives CACDIPGDSWDTRQMFF.

In its sample, this clone was seen many times. J is TRDJ1 and V is TRDV1, with D uncertain. Deletions cut 6 bases from V and 0 bases from J, with 20 bases between. Per the germline V gene, CDR1 is TSWWSYY and CDR2 is QGS. CDR3 length equals 17 residues. The CDR3, as DNA: TGTGCTCTTGGCCCCACTAAGTTTGGGCCGTACACCGATAAACTCATCTTT. This translates into CALGPTKFGPYTDKLIF.

By share, this clone ranks as medium-sized. The chain recombines TRDV1 with TRDJ1; D gene unclear. The CDR3 sequence is 15 residues long. V lost 4 bases and J lost 3, with 15 bases in between. From germline, CDR1 is TSWWSYY and CDR2 QGS. CDR3 bases: TGTGCTCTTGGGGCAGCCCCCTCGAGGGCCGATAAACTCATCTTT. Its translation is CALGAAPSRADKLIF.

On this clone itself: One base separates it from a far larger clone, so it is likely a read error. The chain combines TRDV2 with TRDJ1; TRDD3 aligns across 12 bases. Germline V gene data show CDR1 as GEAIGNYY and CDR2 as EKD. V lost 3 bases to trimming and J lost 1 base; unmatched junction nucleotides: 11. The CDR3 loop spans 18 amino acids. This chain's CDR3 is CACDALLGDTSATDKLIF. CDR3 DNA: TGTGCCTGTGACGCCCTACTGGGGGATACCTCAGCCACCGATAAACTCATCTTT.

This sequence joins TRDV1 and TRDJ2; TRDD3 matches 11 bases. Looked up from germline, CDR1 is TSWWSYY and CDR2 is QGS. Losses at the gene ends were 4 bases for V and 0 bases for J; bases not matched to a gene: 31. The CDR3 is 26 amino acids. The CDR3 loop is CALGGPPPAFPPYWGISRALTAQLFF. Written as DNA, the CDR3 is TGTGCTCTTGGGGGACCCCCCCCGGCCTTCCCCCCGTACTGGGGGATATCCCGAGCTTTGACAGCACAACTCTTCTTT.

This chain links TRDV1 with TRDJ1; 13 bases fit TRDD3. Germline-derived CDR1 and CDR2 are TSWWSYY and QGS. Trimming took 4 bases from V and 4 from J; bases not matched to a gene: 18. The CDR3 sequence is 20 residues long. CDR3 sequence reads: CALGGPSSLYWGIRGDKLIF. The CDR3 bases are TGTGCTCTTGGGGGTCCTTCCTCCCTATACTGGGGGATACGGGGCGATAAACTCATCTTT.

By sample share, this clone is medium-sized. The rearrangement links TRDV2 to TRDJ1; TRDD3 agrees at 8 bases. CDR1 is GEAIGNYY, CDR2 EKD, per germline. V was pared by 2 bases and J by 0 bases, with 4 bases of the junction left unmatched. The CDR3 spans 15 residues. This CDR3 is CACDNTGGYTDKLIF. In DNA, the CDR3 is TGTGCCTGTGACAATACTGGGGGGTACACCGATAAACTCATCTTT.

Concerning this clone: A far larger clone lies a single base away; this is likely a read error. The chain links TRDV2 to TRDJ3; D ambiguous. V was shortened by 3 bases and J by 2 bases, with 19 bases between the two germline ends. The germline gives CDR1 GEAIGNYY, CDR2 EKD. The CDR3 totals 19 residues. CDR3 sequence reads: CACDSVIPTSPWDTRQMFF. Here the CDR3 DNA reads TGTGCCTGTGACTCGGTAATACCCACGAGCCCCTGGGACACCCGACAGATGTTTTTC.

Points on this clone: A much larger clone differs by one base, so this may be a read error. This rearrangement joins TRDV2 to TRDJ1; TRDD3 matches at 11 bases. From germline, CDR1 is GEAIGNYY and CDR2 EKD. V was clipped by 3 bases and J by 2 bases; unmatched bases: 22. The CDR3 loop spans 21 amino acids. The CDR3 protein is CACDLRPSPVLGDKRTDKLIF. The CDR3 nucleotides are TGTGCCTGTGACCTAAGGCCTTCCCCTGTACTGGGGGATAAGCGGACCGATAAACTCATCTTT.

This clone was counted only a few times. V is TRDV3 and J is TRDJ3, with 13 bases lining up with TRDD3. The CDR3 spans 20 residues. V shed 3 bases, J shed 0 bases, and the junction held 11 bases outside the gene matches. Germline V gives CDR1 TVYSNPD, CDR2 GDNSRS (reference sequence). The CDR3 bases are TGTGCCTTGGTCCTACGACTGGGGGATACGAGCTCCTGGGACACCCGACAGATGTTTTTC. This gives the protein CALVLRLGDTSSWDTRQMFF.

This clone was seen only a few times. This chain joins TRDV1 and TRDJ1; 9 bases match TRDD3. The V gene's germline CDR1 is TSWWSYY and CDR2 QGS. The CDR3 sequence is 19 residues long. The V gene end was trimmed by 2 bases and the J gene end by 2 bases; junction bases not matched to a gene: 15. CDR3 residues: CALGEDVRTYWGTTDKLIF. The CDR3 coding sequence is TGTGCTCTTGGGGAAGATGTAAGGACGTACTGGGGGACTACCGATAAACTCATCTTT.